These 29 T cell receptor beta chains were sequenced from one sample in a study of technical replicates of blood from several donors. Using immunoSEQ multiplex PCR, the repertoire was profiled, and TCRdb retains in-frame clones only, with some absent. The table shows 70,000 to 95,000 clones, with about 91% occurring only once. Sequencing was performed on T cells isolated from PBMCs. These receptors originate from a human donor in good health. Some clones in this sample may be carry-over from other donors' samples.

J is TRBJ2-5 and V is TRBV6-6, with D hard to call. Trimming left V 6 bases short and J 5 bases short, with 7 bases between. Germline CDR1 reads MNHNY; CDR2 reads SVGAGI (reference sequence). The CDR3 runs 11 residues. The CDR3 is CASSREETQYF. The CDR3 DNA is TGTGCCAGCAGCCGAGAGGAGACCCAGTACTTC.

The chain has TRBV20-1 and TRBJ1-2; D uncertain. The germline V gene encodes CDR1 DFQATT and CDR2 SNEGSKA (reference sequence). The V end lost 6 bases, the J end lost 7 bases, and 12 bases lay between the germline ends. The CDR3 runs 11 residues. For the CDR3, the DNA is TGCAGTGCGGGAGCGGACCCTGGCTACACCTTC. Protein sequence: CSAGADPGYTF.

The chain joins TRBV18 to TRBJ2-7; 7 nucleotides match TRBD1. V lost 3 bases to trimming and J lost 3 bases; unmatched junction nucleotides: 8. This CDR3 region has 15 residues. The germline gives CDR1 KGHSH, CDR2 LQKENI. The CDR3 DNA reads TGTGCCAGCTCACCCCGGGACAGTGATCACTACGAGCAGTACTTC. Protein: CASSPRDSDHYEQYF.

The chain couples TRBV13 to TRBJ2-1; 7 nucleotides line up with TRBD1. The CDR3 is 14 amino acids. Germline CDR1 and CDR2: PRHDT and FYEKMQ (reference sequence). V lost 0 bases to trimming and J lost 8 bases; unmatched junction nucleotides: 4. The CDR3 DNA follows: TGTGCCAGCAGCTTAGGCCTAGGGGGCTATGAGCAGTTCTTC. Its protein product is CASSLGLGGYEQFF.

The chain carries TRBV30 and TRBJ2-7; 14 bases match TRBD2. Trimming removed 5 bases from V and 6 bases from J; junction bases left unmatched: 3. The CDR3 loop spans 13 amino acids. Germline assignment: CDR1 GTSNPN and CDR2 SVGIG (reference sequence). DNA for the CDR3: TGTGCCTGGGACGGACTAGCGGGAGGCGAGCAGTACTTC. It yields the protein CAWDGLAGGEQYF.

The chain has TRBV5-5 and TRBJ2-1; 7 bases are shared with TRBD2. This CDR3 has 16 amino acids. V lost 1 base, J lost 0 bases, and 4 bases stayed unmatched. The germline gives CDR1 SGHKS, CDR2 YYEKEE (reference sequence). CDR3 sequence: CASSLTSDSSYNEQFF. CDR3 nucleotide sequence: TGTGCCAGCAGCTTGACTAGCGATAGCTCCTACAATGAGCAGTTCTTC.

This chain connects TRBV19 to TRBJ1-1, with no clear D. Trimming cost V 7 bases and J 0 bases, with 15 bases left between them. The germline CDR1 and CDR2 sequences are LNHDA and SQIVND (reference sequence). This CDR3 is built from 15 residues. The CDR3, as DNA: TGTGCCAGTACCAACTCGGGATTGTTGAACACTGAAGCTTTCTTT. Protein product: CASTNSGLLNTEAFF.

The rearrangement uses TRBV27 and TRBJ2-7, with 7 bases aligning to TRBD1. The CDR3 runs to 14 residues. Germline values: CDR1 MNHEY, CDR2 SMNVEV (reference sequence). V lost 6 bases and J lost 3; bases outside the gene matches: 8. CDR3: CASSPGTANYEQYF. The CDR3 DNA sequence: TGTGCCAGCAGCCCCGGGACAGCGAACTACGAGCAGTACTTC.

V usage is TRBV10-3 and J usage is TRBJ2-1, with a possible D match to TRBD1 (6 bases). CDR3 length equals 13 residues. V gave up 9 bases and J gave up 7 bases, with 16 bases separating them. Germline assignment: CDR1 ENHRY and CDR2 SYGVKD. The CDR3 reads CAIKTQGGNEQFF. In nucleotides, the CDR3 is TGTGCCATAAAGACACAGGGTGGGAATGAGCAGTTCTTC.

The chain combines TRBV28 with TRBJ2-7; 8 bases are a match to TRBD1. The germline V gene encodes CDR1 MDHEN and CDR2 SYDVKM. This CDR3 has 15 amino acids. The V and J ends lost 6 bases and 2 bases, in that order; junction bases with no gene match: 9. This chain's CDR3 is CASRLQGAKTYEQYF. The CDR3 coding sequence is TGTGCCAGCAGGCTGCAGGGGGCCAAGACCTACGAGCAGTACTTC.

This chain links TRBV6-4 with TRBJ1-2; TRBD1 matches at 7 bases. The CDR3 has 14 residues. V lost 6 bases to trimming and J lost 5 bases; unmatched junction nucleotides: 9. In germline, CDR1 is MRHNA, CDR2 SNTAGT. As DNA, the CDR3 is TGTGCCAGCAGAGAACGACAGGGAACTTATGGCTACACCTTC. Its protein is CASRERQGTYGYTF.

This sequence joins TRBV5-6 and TRBJ2-3, with 8 bases identical to TRBD2. Germline assignment: CDR1 SGHDT and CDR2 YYEEEE. The CDR3 covers 15 residues. V shed 0 bases, J shed 0 bases, and the junction held 0 bases outside the gene matches. The CDR3 loop reads CASSLGLASTDTQYF. In nucleotides, the CDR3 is TGTGCCAGCAGCTTGGGACTAGCGAGCACAGATACGCAGTATTTT. The full variable domain, with the rest looked up from reference TRBV5-6 and TRBJ2-3, is DAGVTQSPTHLIKTRGQQVTLRCSPKSGHDTVSWYQQALGQGPQFIFQYYEEEERQRGNFPDRFSGHQFPNYSSELNVNALLLGDSALYLCASSLGLASTDTQYFGPGTRLTVL.

V is TRBV7-3 and J is TRBJ2-7; 11 bases align to TRBD1. V lost 5 bases to trimming and J lost 7 bases; unmatched junction nucleotides: 7. The CDR3 totals 14 residues. CDR1 is SGHTA and CDR2 is FQGTGA in the germline V gene. DNA for the CDR3: TGTGCCAGCAGCCAAGGACAGGGGGCCAGGGAGCAGTACTTC. Protein sequence: CASSQGQGAREQYF.

CDR3 coding DNA: TGTGCCAGCATTTACTCTGGGGCCAACGTCCTGACTTTC. It codes for CASIYSGANVLTF. This chain joins TRBV5-6 and TRBJ2-6, with unresolved D. V lost 6 bases to trimming and J lost 0 bases, with 4 bases between them. CDR1 SGHDT and CDR2 YYEEEE come from the germline V gene. The CDR3 totals 13 residues.

The V gene is TRBV30, the J gene TRBJ1-4; tentatively, D is TRBD1 (5 bases). The CDR3 totals 13 residues. Germline CDR1 reads GTSNPN; CDR2 reads SVGIG (reference sequence). V dropped 7 bases and J dropped 5 bases, with 14 bases sitting between them. CDR3 nucleotides: TGTGCCTACCGGGGGAGGTGGAATGAAAAACTGTTTTTT. Protein product: CAYRGRWNEKLFF.

The chain carries TRBV7-3 and TRBJ2-5, with D maybe TRBD1 (6 bases). With 2 bases removed from V and 2 bases from J, the gap between germline ends came to 12 bases. This CDR3 has 15 amino acids. Germline V gives CDR1 SGHTA, CDR2 FQGTGA. Written as DNA, the CDR3 is TGTGCCAGCAGCTTATCGGGGACAAGACAAGAGACCCAGTACTTC. Amino acids: CASSLSGTRQETQYF.

J is TRBJ2-1 and V is TRBV15; a possible D gene is TRBD2 (6 bases). The CDR3 runs to 13 residues. Germline loops: CDR1 LNHNV, CDR2 YYDKDF (reference sequence). V lost 8 bases and J lost 4, with 12 bases in between. The CDR3 DNA follows: TGTGCCACCTCTCTAGGGACTTACAATGAGCAGTTCTTC. Translating it yields CATSLGTYNEQFF.

This chain uses TRBV10-3 with TRBJ2-3; a weak D match, TRBD2 (6 bases). The length of the CDR3 is 14 residues. CDR1 is ENHRY and CDR2 is SYGVKD in the germline V gene. Trimming took 2 bases from V and 4 from J, leaving 10 bases between them. The CDR3 spells CAISERGTPDTQYF. The DNA for the CDR3 is TGTGCCATCAGTGAGCGCGGGACTCCAGATACGCAGTATTTT.

This clone was observed a handful of times. The gene calls are TRBV5-6 and TRBJ1-1, with TRBD1 matching over 8 bases. Trimming took 5 bases from V and 6 from J; bases not matched to a gene: 3. The CDR3 is made up of 12 amino acids. The germline gives CDR1 SGHDT, CDR2 YYEEEE. DNA of the CDR3: TGTGCCAGCAGTCGGACAGGGTCTGAAGCTTTCTTT. It translates to CASSRTGSEAFF.

The chain couples TRBV2 to TRBJ2-1; 12 bases map to TRBD2. Per germline, CDR1 SNHLY and CDR2 FYNNEI. Trimming took 11 bases from V and 6 from J; bases not matched to a gene: 17. The CDR3 has 17 amino acids. This chain's CDR3 is CARPGLAGQTETNEQFF. CDR3 sequence (DNA): TGTGCCCGACCGGGACTAGCGGGCCAGACTGAGACCAATGAGCAGTTCTTC.

The chain couples TRBV5-1 to TRBJ2-5, with D possibly matching TRBD2 (6 bases). From germline, CDR1 is SGHRS and CDR2 YFSETQ. The V end was cut by 3 bases, the J end by 2 bases, with 14 bases between. This CDR3 is built from 15 residues. The CDR3 protein is CASSYRGGVQETQYF. DNA of the CDR3: TGCGCCAGCAGCTACCGAGGCGGGGTACAAGAGACCCAGTACTTC. Complete variable domain (other parts from reference TRBV5-1 and TRBJ2-5): KAGVTQTPRYLIKTRGQQVTLSCSPISGHRSVSWYQQTPGQGLQFLFEYFSETQRNKGNFPGRFSGRQFSNSRSEMNVSTLELGDSALYLCASSYRGGVQETQYFGPGTRLLVL.

The chain uses TRBV2 and TRBJ2-7, with 7 bases aligning to TRBD2. This CDR3 has 14 residues. V was clipped by 6 bases and J by 0 bases; unmatched bases: 5. Germline V lookup: CDR1 SNHLY, CDR2 FYNNEI. CDR3 residues: CASRGRTSSYEQYF. The CDR3 coding sequence is TGTGCCAGCAGGGGAAGGACTAGCTCCTACGAGCAGTACTTC. Supplemented by reference TRBV2 and TRBJ2-7, the full variable domain reads EPEVTQTPSHQVTQMGQEVILRCVPISNHLYFYWYRQILGQKVEFLVSFYNNEISEKSEIFDDQFSVERPDGSNFTLKIRSTKLEDSAMYFCASRGRTSSYEQYFGPGTRLTVT.

The chain combines TRBV6-1 with TRBJ2-7; 7 nucleotides agree with TRBD2. This CDR3 is built from 17 residues. Germline CDR1 is MNHNS and CDR2 is SASEGT. With 4 bases clipped from V and 0 bases from J, the junction kept 12 bases outside the gene matches. The chain's CDR3 is CASSGLSPSGSSYEQYF. DNA for the CDR3: TGTGCCAGCAGTGGCTTGAGCCCTAGCGGTAGCTCCTACGAGCAGTACTTC.

This clone was observed once. The CDR3 is CASSLRRQGSYEQYF. The CDR3 DNA sequence: TGTGCCAGCAGCTTACGGAGACAGGGCTCCTACGAGCAGTACTTC. The chain combines TRBV7-9 with TRBJ2-7; 7 bases agree with TRBD1. The CDR3 totals 15 residues. Germline V gives CDR1 SEHNR, CDR2 FQNEAQ (reference sequence). With V trimmed by 2 bases and J by 0 bases, 4 bases remained unmatched.

The genes are TRBV11-2 and TRBJ2-2; D is unresolved. This CDR3 has 14 amino acids. In germline, CDR1 is SGHAT, CDR2 FQNNGV. V lost 2 bases, J lost 6 bases, and 10 bases lay in between. In DNA form, the CDR3 reads TGTGCCAGCAGCTTACTCCACGGTCCCGGGGAGCTGTTTTTT. It specifies CASSLLHGPGELFF.

This sequence joins TRBV30 and TRBJ1-1; D uncertain. This CDR3 region has 10 residues. CDR1 is GTSNPN, CDR2 SVGIG, per germline (reference sequence). V was cut by 0 bases and J by 8 bases, with 4 bases left in between. CDR3 sequence reads: CAWSVREAFF. The CDR3 DNA reads as TGTGCCTGGAGTGTTCGGGAAGCTTTCTTT.

V is TRBV4-3 and J is TRBJ1-2; D ambiguous. Trimming took 1 base from V and 0 from J, leaving 6 bases between them. The CDR3 is 14 amino acids. Germline CDR1 is LGHNA and CDR2 is YSLEER. The CDR3 reads CASSQGLPNYGYTF. The CDR3 region has the DNA TGCGCCAGCAGCCAAGGGCTCCCTAACTATGGCTACACCTTC.

The chain carries TRBV11-3 and TRBJ2-1; TRBD2 matches 8 bases. Trimming at V came to 1 base and at J to 2 bases, leaving 4 bases not matched to a gene. Germline V gives CDR1 SGHNT, CDR2 YENEEA. The CDR3 length is 16 residues. CDR3 loop: CASSLAGTRPYNEQFF. In DNA form, the CDR3 reads TGTGCCAGCAGCTTAGCCGGGACTAGACCCTACAATGAGCAGTTCTTC.

The V and J genes are TRBV10-1 and TRBJ2-2, with TRBD1 matching 9 bases. Germline V gene lookup returns CDR1 WNHNN and CDR2 SYGVQD (reference sequence). This CDR3 is built from 16 residues. Trimming removed 6 bases from V and 6 bases from J; junction bases left unmatched: 11. In DNA, the CDR3 is TGCGCCAGCAGCGAACCCGGGACAGGGTCATCCGGGGAGCTGTTTTTT. It translates to CASSEPGTGSSGELFF.